This is a list of T cell receptor beta chains from one sample in a study of cytomegalovirus exposure and HLA in healthy donors. Libraries were prepared by immunoSEQ multiplex PCR; TCRdb keeps only in-frame clonotypes and omits some of them. Among around 150,000 clones listed, about 82% were seen once. The specimen sequenced was PBMCs. Receptors were obtained from a man aged 30 to 45 in good health. The conserved cysteine and the conserved F or W are not part of the CDR3 here.

v_gene	j_gene	len	CDR3aa
TRBV7-9	TRBJ2-7	13	ASSLGGQGADEQY
TRBV4-1	TRBJ1-1	9	ASSLGQEAF
TRBV7-9	TRBJ2-1	13	ASSLGSGTHDEQF
TRBV6-1	TRBJ2-1	12	ASTPRSIRGEQF
TRBV5-8	TRBJ1-1	13	ASSTGQGWYTEAF
TRBV7-9	TRBJ1-1	14	ASSLRPGHQNTEAF
TRBV6-5	TRBJ2-7	13	ASSTGTGPLYEQY
TRBV7-9	TRBJ2-7	12	ASSLLGTLYEQY
TRBV7-9	TRBJ2-1	13	ASEVIAGARNEQF
TRBV7-2	.	10	ASSFPPSEQY
TRBV4-1	TRBJ1-1	12	ASSPTGKFSEAF
TRBV28	TRBJ2-1	12	ASSLPTTGNEQF
TRBV9	TRBJ2-7	12	ASSASGPAYEQY
TRBV5-4	TRBJ2-1	16	ASTPSGRRAGRNNEQF
TRBV30	TRBJ1-1	12	AWSERPENTEAF
TRBV6-1	TRBJ2-1	13	ASRRDRGSYNEQF
TRBV18	TRBJ1-4	12	ASSPGQTNEKLF
TRBV27	TRBJ2-3	13	ASSWGLAGSDTQY
TRBV7-9	TRBJ1-2	12	ASSSRQPRNGYT
TRBV4-3	TRBJ1-6	14	ASSQGGGRDNSPLH
TRBV7-3	TRBJ2-3	10	ASSLNEDTQY
TRBV19	TRBJ2-6	17	ASSSTPGQAISGANVLT
TRBV5-1	TRBJ2-3	14	ASSLGGSRGLVGQY
TRBV28	TRBJ2-1	17	ASSSGLAGEGFSYNEQF
TRBV29-1	TRBJ2-1	11	SVEDQQWSEQF
TRBV4-1	TRBJ1-2	14	ASRLTKDRANYGYT
TRBV30	TRBJ2-2	13	AWSVGGANTGELF
TRBV27	TRBJ1-5	12	ASRIRDRYSPQH
TRBV5-8	TRBJ2-1	13	ASSFAQGVWNEQF
TRBV6-5	TRBJ2-7	13	ASSSGDRPGYEQY
TRBV15	TRBJ2-7	12	ATSRATSGYEQY
TRBV10-3	TRBJ2-1	11	AMGGSSYNEQF
TRBV28	TRBJ1-1	10	ASRLQGVEAF
TRBV4-1	TRBJ2-1	13	ASSQESGRFNEQF
TRBV5-4	TRBJ2-5	10	ASSPGEGGQY
TRBV27	TRBJ2-7	12	ASSAYQGGYEQY
TRBV6-1	TRBJ2-2	13	ASSPRNANTGELF
TRBV29-1	TRBJ2-5	10	SVESRGETQY
TRBV18	TRBJ2-7	11	ASSLSGSYEQY
TRBV2	TRBJ2-1	11	AGTSGSVNEQF
TRBV11-3	TRBJ2-7	11	ASSLNRDSEQY
TRBV7-9	TRBJ2-1	14	ASSLAPGGASGRDF
TRBV7-9	TRBJ2-1	14	ASSPRTSGRYNEQF
TRBV11-1	TRBJ2-1	16	ASSSGLAGGPRYNEQF
TRBV5-5	TRBJ1-2	14	ASSLGATGQGGGYT
TRBV7-9	TRBJ2-1	10	SSSPPSYEQF
TRBV9	TRBJ2-7	12	ASSPSSASSEQY
TRBV5-6	TRBJ1-2	12	ASSPGTGWGGYT
TRBV18	TRBJ2-7	12	ASSLGGGAGEQY
TRBV25-1	TRBJ2-7	12	ASNQGPKFYEQY